The 3 T cell receptor beta chains given below trace back to one sample, sequenced in a study of shared clonotypes between healthy human individuals. Clones were sequenced by immunoSEQ multiplex PCR, and TCRdb holds only the in-frame ones, with some missing. This sample carries some 690,000 clones, 90% of them seen once, and the ten largest clones take 34%. Sequenced: memory CD8+ T cells from PBMCs. Subset meaning: CD45RO+ cells pooled with CCR7-negative TemRA cells. The source of these receptors is a young man in good health. Some clones in this sample may be carry-over from other donors' samples.

V gene TRBV14 combines with J gene TRBJ2-7, with D uncertain. The CDR3 length is 13 residues. Between the trimmed V and J ends, which lost 0 bases and 2 bases, there was a span of 5 bases. CDR1 and CDR2 from the germline V gene are SGHDN and FVKESK. This chain's CDR3 is CASSQEAAYEQYF. The DNA of the CDR3 is TGTGCCAGCAGCCAAGAGGCGGCCTACGAGCAGTACTTC. Variable domain in full (rest from reference TRBV14 and TRBJ2-7): EAGVTQFPSHSVIEKGQTVTLRCDPISGHDNLYWYRRVMGKEIKFLLHFVKESKQDESGMPNNRFLAERTGGTYSTLKVQPAELEDSGVYFCASSQEAAYEQYFGPGTRLTVT.

The chain is built from TRBV28 and TRBJ1-4; 7 nucleotides agree with TRBD1. The trim removed 5 bases at V and 4 bases at J, leaving 10 bases unmatched. The germline CDR1 and CDR2 sequences are MDHEN and SYDVKM. CDR3 size: 16 residues. This chain's CDR3 is CASSPLPGQHNEKLFF. The CDR3, as DNA: TGTGCCAGCAGTCCCCTCCCGGGACAGCATAATGAAAAACTGTTTTTT.

This CDR3 is CASSRATGGLNEQFF. The CDR3 DNA is TGTGCCAGTAGCCGAGCCACAGGGGGCCTGAATGAGCAGTTCTTC. The rearrangement links TRBV19 to TRBJ2-1, with 9 bases identical to TRBD1. CDR1 and CDR2 (germline): LNHDA, SQIVND (reference sequence). V shed 6 bases and J 7 bases; nucleotides not matched to a gene: 10. The CDR3 extends over 15 amino acids.